A single sample is the source of the 19 T cell receptor beta chains below, sequenced in a study of beta chain features in type 1 diabetes. The isolated RNA, all of it, was reverse transcribed, so expressed TCRB transcripts were what got sequenced. Only in-frame clones appear in the TCRdb table, and some are missing; sequencing was by immunoSEQ multiplex PCR. The sample gives fewer than 55,000 clones, around 40% of which show up once; roughly 1.5% is in the top ten. No cognate antigen is known for these TCRs. Study-wide results and limits: Among patients with Type 1 diabetes, TCRB CDR3s were moderately but significantly shorter in every one of the four CD4+ subsets.

The sample consisted of Tregs from blood. These receptors were taken from a man aged 25 to 40 with type 1 diabetes.

The chain combines TRBV7-2 with TRBJ2-2, with a tentative D call TRBD2 (6 bases). Germline loops: CDR1 SGHTA, CDR2 FQGNSA. Trimming left V 5 bases short and J 6 bases short, with 13 bases between. The CDR3 covers 14 residues. Here the CDR3 reads CASSPWDFPGELFF. DNA for the CDR3: TGTGCCAGCAGCCCGTGGGACTTTCCCGGGGAGCTGTTTTTT.

This clone was picked up a small number of times. The chain is built from TRBV7-9 and TRBJ2-5; tentatively, D is TRBD2 (6 bases). CDR3 length equals 14 residues. Trimming removed 1 base at V and 2 bases at J, with 8 bases between. The germline CDR1 and CDR2 sequences are SEHNR and FQNEAQ (reference sequence). Here the CDR3 reads CASSLGGRQETQYF. CDR3 nucleotides: TGTGCCAGCAGCTTAGGAGGGAGGCAAGAGACCCAGTACTTC.

In its sample, this clone was seen a few times. CDR3 residues: CASIAGGHNEQFF. In nucleotides, the CDR3 is TGTGCCAGCATTGCGGGAGGTCACAATGAGCAGTTCTTC. The chain employs TRBV28 and TRBJ2-1, with 8 bases fitting TRBD2. Looked up from germline, CDR1 is MDHEN and CDR2 is SYDVKM. The CDR3 is made up of 13 amino acids. V lost 7 bases, J lost 5 bases, and 4 bases stayed unmatched.

This clone has more than one count but fewer than ten. CDR3 in DNA: TGCAGCGTTACCGCGGGAGCGGGCACCGGGGAGCTGTTTTTT. As protein: CSVTAGAGTGELFF. V gene TRBV29-1 combines with J gene TRBJ2-2; 7 bases agree with TRBD2. V lost 5 bases, J lost 4 bases, and 7 bases stayed unmatched. This CDR3 is 14 amino acids long. CDR1 SQVTM and CDR2 ANQGSEA come from the germline V gene.

The genes are TRBV28 and TRBJ2-3; the match to TRBD2 covers 8 bases. The CDR3 is made up of 14 amino acids. Per germline, CDR1 MDHEN and CDR2 SYDVKM. With V trimmed by 8 bases and J by 4 bases, 8 bases remained unmatched. DNA of the CDR3: TGTGCCAGCGCGAAAGCGGGAGACGCAGATACGCAGTATTTT. Encoded protein: CASAKAGDADTQYF.

The chain joins TRBV5-1 to TRBJ2-2; a possible D gene is TRBD1 (6 bases). This CDR3 contains 13 residues. V was shortened by 5 bases and J by 6 bases, with 11 bases between the two germline ends. The germline V gene has CDR1 SGHRS and CDR2 YFSETQ. The CDR3 here is CASSLTGSGELFF. The CDR3 nucleotides are TGCGCCAGCAGTTTGACAGGTTCCGGGGAGCTGTTTTTT.

This clone was observed a few times. V usage is TRBV30 and J usage is TRBJ2-2; the match to TRBD2 covers 12 bases. CDR1 and CDR2 (germline): GTSNPN, SVGIG (reference sequence). The V segment lost 1 base and the J segment 6 bases; nucleotides outside the gene matches: 6. The CDR3 extends over 16 amino acids. CDR3 sequence (DNA): TGTGCCTGGAGTGGAGGACTAGCGGGATCCCCCGGGGAGCTGTTTTTT. Translation: CAWSGGLAGSPGELFF.

This chain joins TRBV7-2 and TRBJ2-7; TRBD1 matches at 7 bases. Germline CDR1 is SGHTA and CDR2 is FQGNSA. V lost 3 bases, J lost 7 bases, and 3 bases stayed unmatched. There are 12 residues in the CDR3. CDR3 sequence: CASSLTGQEQYF. CDR3 DNA sequence: TGTGCCAGCAGCTTGACAGGGCAGGAGCAGTACTTC. Full variable domain (remainder filled in from reference TRBV7-2 and TRBJ2-7): GAGVSQSPSNKVTEKGKDVELRCDPISGHTALYWYRQSLGQGLEFLIYFQGNSAPDKSGLPSDRFSAERTGGSVSTLTIQRTQQEDSAVYLCASSLTGQEQYFGPGTRLTVT.

This clone was detected only once. The chain has TRBV6-5 and TRBJ2-7; TRBD2 agrees at 9 bases. The CDR3 is 13 residues long. Germline V gives CDR1 MNHEY, CDR2 SVGAGI. V shed 6 bases, J shed 3 bases, and the junction held 3 bases outside the gene matches. In nucleotides, the CDR3 is TGTGCCAGCAGGGGTAGCGGGAGCTACGAGCAGTACTTC. Protein product: CASRGSGSYEQYF.

The CDR3: CASSQPGQESYEQYF. The CDR3 DNA reads TGTGCCAGCAGTCAACCGGGACAGGAAAGCTACGAGCAGTACTTC. This chain uses TRBV28 with TRBJ2-7; 8 nucleotides match TRBD1. Germline loops: CDR1 MDHEN, CDR2 SYDVKM. The CDR3 extends over 15 amino acids. Losses at the gene ends were 5 bases for V and 3 bases for J; bases not matched to a gene: 9.

The J gene is TRBJ2-1, the V gene TRBV28, with 11 positions matching TRBD1. The CDR3 extends over 15 amino acids. The germline gives CDR1 MDHEN, CDR2 SYDVKM. V gave up 4 bases and J gave up 10 bases; unmatched junction bases: 9. CDR3 sequence: CASSSVGQGAGEQFF. The CDR3 DNA sequence: TGTGCCAGCAGTTCAGTAGGACAGGGGGCAGGCGAGCAGTTCTTC.

Of note for this clone: A junction end diverges from the germline sequence, so it may reflect a read error. The J gene is TRBJ1-5, the V gene TRBV15; D is perhaps TRBD1 (5 bases). The germline V gene has CDR1 LNHNV and CDR2 YYDKDF (reference sequence). This CDR3 spans 16 amino acids. This CDR3 is CATSRLIDSSNQPRHF. As DNA, the CDR3 is TGTGCCACCAGCAGACTAATCGACAGCTCCAATCAGCCCCGGCATTTT.

The J gene is TRBJ2-7, the V gene TRBV7-3, with D tentatively TRBD1 (6 bases). Trimming cost V 5 bases and J 7 bases, with 21 bases left between them. The CDR3 is 15 amino acids. Per the germline V gene, CDR1 is SGHTA and CDR2 is FQGTGA. The CDR3 DNA sequence: TGTGCCAGCAGCCCGGGTGGTGGGGGCACCTCGGAGCAGTACTTC. Protein: CASSPGGGGTSEQYF.

The chain couples TRBV5-5 to TRBJ1-5; D remains unclear. This CDR3 has 14 residues. V was shortened by 0 bases and J by 4 bases, with 8 bases between the two germline ends. Per germline, CDR1 SGHKS and CDR2 YYEKEE (reference sequence). For the CDR3, the DNA is TGTGCCAGCAGCTTGGGCAGCGGGAATCAGCCCCAGCATTTT. Encoded protein: CASSLGSGNQPQHF.

The CDR3 protein is CASSPTTGSEGYTF. CDR3 nucleotides: TGTGCCAGCTCACCCACGACAGGGTCGGAAGGCTACACCTTC. This sequence joins TRBV18 and TRBJ1-2; TRBD1 agrees at 7 bases. This CDR3 spans 14 amino acids. The germline V gene has CDR1 KGHSH and CDR2 LQKENI. V gave up 3 bases and J gave up 8 bases; unmatched junction bases: 9.

The count of this clone is one. This chain links TRBV6-5 with TRBJ2-6; possibly TRBD1 for D (6 bases). The CDR3 extends over 15 amino acids. V was pared by 6 bases and J by 0 bases, with 9 bases between. Germline CDR1 reads MNHEY; CDR2 reads SVGAGI. As DNA, the CDR3 is TGTGCCAGCAGCCCAGGGGTCTCTGGGGCCAACGTCCTGACTTTC. Encoded protein: CASSPGVSGANVLTF.

This rearrangement joins TRBV7-2 to TRBJ2-5, with D tentatively TRBD2 (5 bases). V gave up 1 base and J gave up 6 bases, with 12 bases separating them. The germline CDR1 and CDR2 sequences are SGHTA and FQGNSA. The CDR3 contains 14 residues. The CDR3 DNA is TGTGCCAGCAGCTTAGAAGAGGGCTTGAAGACCCAGTACTTC. It codes for CASSLEEGLKTQYF.

This clone was seen a handful of times. This sequence joins TRBV9 and TRBJ2-5, with 8 positions matching TRBD1. The CDR3 covers 15 residues. V dropped 4 bases and J dropped 5; count of bases not matched to a gene: 10. Looked up from germline, CDR1 is SGDLS and CDR2 is YYNGEE. CDR3 DNA: TGTGCCAGCAGCACAGGGGGGATGGGTACGGAGACCCAGTACTTC. Protein: CASSTGGMGTETQYF. The complete variable domain, with remaining parts taken from reference TRBV9 and TRBJ2-5, reads DSGVTQTPKHLITATGQRVTLRCSPRSGDLSVYWYQQSLDQGLQFLIQYYNGEERAKGNILERFSAQQFPDLHSELNLSSLELGDSALYFCASSTGGMGTETQYFGPGTRLLVL.

The V call is TRBV7-2, the J call TRBJ2-2; 7 positions match TRBD1. V shed 5 bases and J 5 bases; nucleotides not matched to a gene: 2. Germline V gene data show CDR1 as SGHTA and CDR2 as FQGNSA. The CDR3 contains 13 residues. The CDR3 loop reads CASSGDRTGELFF. As DNA, the CDR3 is TGTGCCAGCAGCGGGGACAGAACCGGGGAGCTGTTTTTT.